These 10 T cell receptor beta chains share one sample of origin, sequenced in a study of cytomegalovirus exposure and HLA in healthy donors. The primer mix had 60 Vbeta and 13 Jbeta primers. Some clones are missing from TCRdb's copy, which holds only in-frame ones; the method was immunoSEQ multiplex PCR. This table holds approximately 220,000 clones, almost 80% found once. The material sequenced was PBMCs. The receptor set was obtained from a male donor in good health and CMV-seronegative.

The rearrangement links TRBV4-2 to TRBJ1-6; D is perhaps TRBD1 (5 bases). The V gene lost 4 bases and the J gene lost 5 bases, with 12 bases spanning the gap. Germline CDR1 reads LGHNA; CDR2 reads YNFKEQ. The CDR3 has 15 amino acids. CDR3 sequence (DNA): TGTGCCAGCAGCCCAGGGCGGTCGAATAATTCACCCCTCCACTTT. Its protein is CASSPGRSNNSPLHF.

In its sample, this clone was seen once. J is TRBJ1-3 and V is TRBV9, with TRBD1 matching over 7 bases. Losses at the gene ends were 3 bases for V and 0 bases for J; bases not matched to a gene: 3. In germline, CDR1 is SGDLS, CDR2 YYNGEE. The CDR3 spans 15 residues. The CDR3, as DNA: TGTGCCAGCAGCGGGTGGGACAGCTCTGGAAACACCATATATTTT. It translates to CASSGWDSSGNTIYF.

This sequence joins TRBV7-9 and TRBJ2-1; 7 positions match TRBD2. V shed 1 base, J shed 8 bases, and the junction held 2 bases outside the gene matches. CDR1 and CDR2 (germline): SEHNR, FQNEAQ (reference sequence). CDR3 size: 13 residues. The CDR3 reads CASSLVSGYEQFF. Here the CDR3 DNA reads TGTGCCAGCAGCTTAGTTAGCGGGTATGAGCAGTTCTTC.

A note on this clone: At the DNA level, this CDR3 is encoded by other sequences in the same sample as well. The CDR3 DNA sequence: TGTGCCAGCAGTTTACTTGGGGGGCAGCCCCAGCATTTT. It is translated as CASSLLGGQPQHF. J is TRBJ1-5 and V is TRBV28; a weak D match, TRBD1 (5 bases). The CDR3 is 13 amino acids. The ends were cut back, 2 bases at V and 7 bases at J, with 9 bases in the middle. Looked up from germline, CDR1 is MDHEN and CDR2 is SYDVKM. Full variable domain (rest looked up from reference TRBV28 and TRBJ1-5): DVKVTQSSRYLVKRTGEKVFLECVQDMDHENMFWYRQDPGLGLRLIYFSYDVKMKEKGDIPEGYSVSREKKERFSLILESASTNQTSMYLCASSLLGGQPQHFGDGTRLSIL.

This chain links TRBV9 with TRBJ1-1; D unresolved. This CDR3 has 16 residues. V dropped 5 bases and J dropped 5 bases, with 22 bases sitting between them. Germline-derived CDR1 and CDR2 are SGDLS and YYNGEE. CDR3 nucleotides: TGTGCCAGCAGTAGATTTTGGAGAACCGGGGAGACTGAAGCTTTCTTT. Translated: CASSRFWRTGETEAFF.

The chain joins TRBV5-1 to TRBJ1-2; TRBD1 agrees at 10 bases. CDR3 size: 14 residues. The germline gives CDR1 SGHRS, CDR2 YFSETQ. The trim removed 4 bases at V and 9 bases at J, leaving 9 bases unmatched. Here the CDR3 reads CASSKGQGYSSYTF. The CDR3 DNA follows: TGCGCCAGCAGCAAGGGACAGGGGTATAGTAGCTACACCTTC.

The V gene is TRBV7-9, the J gene TRBJ2-7; weak D call: TRBD2 (6 bases). The CDR3 has 13 amino acids. Looked up from germline, CDR1 is SEHNR and CDR2 is FQNEAQ (reference sequence). V lost 1 base and J 3 bases, leaving 7 bases between the germline ends. The CDR3 DNA follows: TGTGCCAGCAGCTTAGGGCGGGGCTACGAGCAGTACTTC. Translating gives CASSLGRGYEQYF.

The chain employs TRBV10-3 and TRBJ2-2; TRBD2 might be the D (6 bases). With 2 bases removed from V and 5 bases from J, the gap between germline ends came to 18 bases. Per the germline V gene, CDR1 is ENHRY and CDR2 is SYGVKD. The CDR3 runs to 17 residues. The CDR3 spells CAISETYGGAGTGELFF. CDR3 nucleotides: TGTGCCATCAGTGAGACCTACGGAGGGGCTGGAACCGGGGAGCTGTTTTTT.

This clone appeared a few times. Other nucleotide sequences from this sample produce the same CDR3. V gene TRBV10-3 combines with J gene TRBJ2-1; TRBD2 matches at 9 bases. CDR3 size: 17 residues. Per germline, CDR1 ENHRY and CDR2 SYGVKD. Trimming took 0 bases from V and 3 from J; bases not matched to a gene: 6. The CDR3 DNA is TGTGCCATCAGTGAGTCGCGGGCTAGCGGGGACTACAATGAGCAGTTCTTC. It translates to CAISESRASGDYNEQFF.

This chain joins TRBV30 and TRBJ2-1; no clear D gene. CDR1 is GTSNPN, CDR2 SVGIG, per germline (reference sequence). Trimming removed 2 bases at V and 1 base at J, with 15 bases between. The CDR3 has 16 residues. Here the CDR3 reads CAWSTPPAQSYNEQFF. CDR3 bases: TGTGCCTGGAGTACACCCCCCGCTCAATCCTACAATGAGCAGTTCTTC.